The T cell receptor (beta chain) described here comes from a study of T cell changes during pregnancy in multiple sclerosis. The CDR3 length is 14 residues. Germline V gives CDR1 SGHRS, CDR2 YFSETQ. Deletions cut 1 base from V and 5 bases from J, with 11 bases between. Assay used: immunoSEQ multiplex PCR; TCRdb lists only in-frame clones, some missing. The table records roughly 100,000 clones, roughly nine tenths of them present only once. This clone was counted a single time. The origin of this receptor is a female donor with multiple sclerosis, enrolled in a pregnancy study. Sequences were derived from peripheral blood, sampled after pregnancy. The J gene is TRBJ2-3, the V gene TRBV5-1, with TRBD2 as a possible D gene (5 bases). CDR3 nucleotides: TGCGCCAGCAGCTTGAGTAGCGTCCGAGATACGCAGTATTTT. Protein product: CASSLSSVRDTQYF.